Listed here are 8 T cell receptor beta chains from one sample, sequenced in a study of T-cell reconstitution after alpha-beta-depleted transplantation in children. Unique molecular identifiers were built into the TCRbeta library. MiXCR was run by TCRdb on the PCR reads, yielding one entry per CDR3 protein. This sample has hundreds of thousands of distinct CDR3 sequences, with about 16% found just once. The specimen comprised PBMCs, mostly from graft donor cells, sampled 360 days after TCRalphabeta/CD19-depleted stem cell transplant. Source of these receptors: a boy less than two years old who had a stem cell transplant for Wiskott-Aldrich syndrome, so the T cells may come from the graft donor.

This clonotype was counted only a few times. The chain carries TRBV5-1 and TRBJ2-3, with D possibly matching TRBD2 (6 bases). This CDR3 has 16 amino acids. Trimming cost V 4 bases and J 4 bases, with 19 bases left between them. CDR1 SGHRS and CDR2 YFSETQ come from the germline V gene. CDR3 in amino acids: CASSLVGSVSSDTQYF. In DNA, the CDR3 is TGCGCCAGCAGCCTCGTCGGGAGCGTCTCGTCAGATACGCAGTATTTT.

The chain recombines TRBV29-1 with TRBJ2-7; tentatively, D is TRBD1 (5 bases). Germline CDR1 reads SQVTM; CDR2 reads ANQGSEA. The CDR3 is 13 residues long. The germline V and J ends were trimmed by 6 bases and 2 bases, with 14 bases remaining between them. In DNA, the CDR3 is TGCAGCGTGAACCTACAGGTGACCTACGAGCAGTACTTC. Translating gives CSVNLQVTYEQYF.

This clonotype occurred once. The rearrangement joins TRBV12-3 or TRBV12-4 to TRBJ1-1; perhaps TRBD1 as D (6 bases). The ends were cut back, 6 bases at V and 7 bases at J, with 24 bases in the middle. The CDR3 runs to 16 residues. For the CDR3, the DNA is TGTGCCAGCAGGAGGATTGACGAGGGAAGGGGGAGTGAAGCTTTCTTT. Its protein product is CASRRIDEGRGSEAFF.

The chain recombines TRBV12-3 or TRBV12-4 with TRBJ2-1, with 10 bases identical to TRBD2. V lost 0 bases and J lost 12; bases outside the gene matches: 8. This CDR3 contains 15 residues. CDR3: CASSLAALAGVWQFF. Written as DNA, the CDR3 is TGTGCCAGCAGTTTAGCAGCCCTAGCGGGGGTATGGCAGTTCTTC.

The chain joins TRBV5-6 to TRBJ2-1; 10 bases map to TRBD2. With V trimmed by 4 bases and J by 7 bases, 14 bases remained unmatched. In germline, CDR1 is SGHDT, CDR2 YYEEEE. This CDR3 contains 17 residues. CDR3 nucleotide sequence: TGTGCCAGCAGCAGAAGGCCGGGACTAGCGTTTCTAAATGAGCAGTTCTTC. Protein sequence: CASSRRPGLAFLNEQFF.

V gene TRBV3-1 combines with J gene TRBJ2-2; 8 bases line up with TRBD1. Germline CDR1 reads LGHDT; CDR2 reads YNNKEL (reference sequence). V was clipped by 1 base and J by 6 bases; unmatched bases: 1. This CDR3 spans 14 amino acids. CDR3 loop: CASSQADRAGELFF. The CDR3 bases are TGTGCCAGCAGCCAAGCGGACAGGGCCGGGGAGCTGTTTTTT.

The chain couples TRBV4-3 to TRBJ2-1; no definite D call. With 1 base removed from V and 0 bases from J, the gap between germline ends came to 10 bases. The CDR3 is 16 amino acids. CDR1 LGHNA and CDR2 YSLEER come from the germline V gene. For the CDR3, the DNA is TGCGCCAGCAGCCAAGCGGCTTACAACTCCTACAATGAGCAGTTCTTC. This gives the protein CASSQAAYNSYNEQFF.

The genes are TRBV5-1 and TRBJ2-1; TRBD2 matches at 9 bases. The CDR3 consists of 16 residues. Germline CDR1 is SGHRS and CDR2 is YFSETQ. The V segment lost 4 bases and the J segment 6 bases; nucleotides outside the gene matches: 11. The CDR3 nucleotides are TGCGCCAGCAGCGTAGCTAGCGGGGAAAAAGTCAATGAGCAGTTCTTC. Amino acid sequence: CASSVASGEKVNEQFF.